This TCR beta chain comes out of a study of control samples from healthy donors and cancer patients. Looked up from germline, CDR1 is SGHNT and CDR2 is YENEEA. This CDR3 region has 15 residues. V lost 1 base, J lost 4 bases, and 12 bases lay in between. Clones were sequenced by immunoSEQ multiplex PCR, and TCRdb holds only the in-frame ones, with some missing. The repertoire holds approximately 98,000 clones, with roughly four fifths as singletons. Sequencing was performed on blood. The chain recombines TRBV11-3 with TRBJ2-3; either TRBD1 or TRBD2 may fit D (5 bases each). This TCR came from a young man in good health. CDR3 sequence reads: CASSLGHLGADTQYF. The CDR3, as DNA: TGTGCCAGCAGCTTAGGTCATCTGGGGGCAGATACGCAGTATTTT.